This TCR beta chain was observed in a study of control samples from healthy donors and cancer patients (TCRdb year 2020). The germline V gene supplies CDR1 SGHDN and CDR2 FVKESK. V is cut back by 9 bases and J by 7 bases, with 6 bases in the junction unmatched. There are 13 amino acids in the CDR3, from cysteine to phenylalanine inclusive. Solely the CDR3 DNA is kept, with 39 bases framed from the first base. The method behind the library was the immunoSEQ multiplex PCR assay. In TCRdb, the immuneACCESS table is reduced to in-frame sequences with V and J assigned. These tables do not hold every clone; where another copy was compared, an unresolved V gene accounts for under half, and the others remain unexplained. Counted in this sample were 150,000 to 160,000 clones; roughly 93% of them appeared once. Together, the top ten hold around 2.5% of the sample. This clone was seen once. There is no known antigen for this receptor. No quality values exist for individual bases; no much larger clone is one base distant.

The sample taken for sequencing was blood. This TCR was sampled from a man between 45 and 60 years old in good health. The chain links TRBV14 with TRBJ2-1, and 10 junction bases match TRBD1. The CDR3 loop reads CASRDRGRNEQFF. Here is the DNA: TGTGCCAGTCGGGACAGGGGTCGGAATGAGCAGTTCTTC.